This TCR beta chain was retrieved from a study of CXCR3-negative and CXCR3-positive naive CD8 T cells. Study findings and constraints: Comparably high diversity was seen in both naive subsets, and much lower diversity in memory CD8+ cells. TRB CDR3s of CXCR3-positive naive cells were more hydrophobic than those of CXCR3-negative naive cells.

Germline CDR1 is SGHRS and CDR2 is YFSETQ. The CDR3 totals 15 residues. Comments on this clonotype: Its antigen is unknown.

The study made its TRB cDNA libraries by 5' RACE, adding UMI labels. Reanalyzing the 5' RACE reads, TCRdb keeps one entry per CDR3 protein, without DNA. The table counts 100,000 to 150,000 distinct CDR3 sequences; roughly 0.3% lies in the top ten. J is TRBJ1-1 and V is TRBV5-1. Sample: naive CXCR3- CD8+ T cells from blood. Subset in this sample: CD45RO-CCR7+CD27+CD95- naive CD8+ T cells lacking CXCR3 (TNR3-). This TCR was sampled from a human donor in good health. Some clones in this sample may be carry-over from other donors' samples. The CDR3 loop reads CASSLVSQSNTEAFF.